This TCR beta chain is drawn from a study of control samples from healthy donors and cancer patients. The germline V gene encodes CDR1 SNHLY and CDR2 FYNNEI. The V end lost 1 base, the J end lost 0 bases, and 6 bases lay between the germline ends. The CDR3 runs 14 residues. Some clones are missing from TCRdb's copy, which holds only in-frame ones; the method was immunoSEQ multiplex PCR. The profile shows about 95,000 clones, roughly 90% of them singletons. V and J are TRBV2 and TRBJ1-1; D gene ambiguous. The clonotype comes from a woman between 65 and 79 years old in good health. Sequencing was performed on blood. CDR3 DNA sequence: TGTGCCAGCAGTGAAGGGGGTATGAACACTGAAGCTTTCTTT. Translating gives CASSEGGMNTEAFF.